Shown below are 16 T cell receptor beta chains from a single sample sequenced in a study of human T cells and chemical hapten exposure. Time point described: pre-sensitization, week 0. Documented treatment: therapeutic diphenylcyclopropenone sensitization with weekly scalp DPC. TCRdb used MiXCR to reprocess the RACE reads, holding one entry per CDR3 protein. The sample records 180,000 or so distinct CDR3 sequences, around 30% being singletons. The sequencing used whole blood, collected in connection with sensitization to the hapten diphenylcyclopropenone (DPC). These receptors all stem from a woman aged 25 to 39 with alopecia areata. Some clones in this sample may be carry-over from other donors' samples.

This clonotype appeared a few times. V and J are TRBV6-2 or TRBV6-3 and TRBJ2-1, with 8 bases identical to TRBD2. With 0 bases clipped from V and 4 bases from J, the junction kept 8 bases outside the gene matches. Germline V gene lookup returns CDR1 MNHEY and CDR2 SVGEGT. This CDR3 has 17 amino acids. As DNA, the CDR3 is TGTGCCAGCAGTTACTCGAGGGGCGGGGGGCATTACAATGAGCAGTTCTTC. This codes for CASSYSRGGGHYNEQFF.

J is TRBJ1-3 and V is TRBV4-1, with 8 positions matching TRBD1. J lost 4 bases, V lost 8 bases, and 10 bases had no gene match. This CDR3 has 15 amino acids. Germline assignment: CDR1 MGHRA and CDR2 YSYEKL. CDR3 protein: CASGGQGRAGNTIYF. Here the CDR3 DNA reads TGCGCCAGCGGCGGACAGGGCCGGGCAGGAAACACCATATATTTT.

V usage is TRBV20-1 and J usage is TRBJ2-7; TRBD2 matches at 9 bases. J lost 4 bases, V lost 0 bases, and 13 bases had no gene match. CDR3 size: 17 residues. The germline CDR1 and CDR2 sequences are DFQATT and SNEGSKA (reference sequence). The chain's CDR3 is CSARDWFASGERYEQYF. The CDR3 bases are TGCAGTGCTAGAGATTGGTTTGCTAGCGGGGAGAGGTACGAGCAGTACTTC.

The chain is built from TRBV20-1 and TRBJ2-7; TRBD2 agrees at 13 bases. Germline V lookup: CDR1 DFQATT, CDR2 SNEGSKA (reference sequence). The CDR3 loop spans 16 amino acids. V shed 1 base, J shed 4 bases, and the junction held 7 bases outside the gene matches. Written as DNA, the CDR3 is TGCAGTGCTAGAGTGACTAGCGGGGGGCCGATATACGAGCAGTACTTC. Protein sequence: CSARVTSGGPIYEQYF.

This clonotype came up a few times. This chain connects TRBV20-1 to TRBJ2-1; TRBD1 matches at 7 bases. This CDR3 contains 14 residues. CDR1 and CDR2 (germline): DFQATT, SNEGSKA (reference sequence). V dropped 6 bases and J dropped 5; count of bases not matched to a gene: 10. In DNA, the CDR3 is TGCAGTGCGATCAGACAGGGTACACACAATGAGCAGTTCTTC. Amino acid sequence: CSAIRQGTHNEQFF.

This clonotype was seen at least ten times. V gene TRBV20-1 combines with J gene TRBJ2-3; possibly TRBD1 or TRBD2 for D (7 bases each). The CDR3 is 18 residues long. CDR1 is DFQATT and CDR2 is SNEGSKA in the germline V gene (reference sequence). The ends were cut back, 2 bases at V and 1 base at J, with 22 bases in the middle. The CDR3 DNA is TGCAGTGCTAGATCCTACCTTGGGAGGGGGCCGGGCACAGATACGCAGTATTTT. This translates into CSARSYLGRGPGTDTQYF.

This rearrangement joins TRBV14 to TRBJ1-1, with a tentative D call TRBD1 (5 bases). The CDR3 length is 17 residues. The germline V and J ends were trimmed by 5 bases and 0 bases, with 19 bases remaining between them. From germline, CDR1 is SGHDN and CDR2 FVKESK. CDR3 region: CASSDKRDSPMNTEAFF. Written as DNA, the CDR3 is TGTGCCAGCAGCGATAAACGGGACTCACCGATGAACACTGAAGCTTTCTTT.

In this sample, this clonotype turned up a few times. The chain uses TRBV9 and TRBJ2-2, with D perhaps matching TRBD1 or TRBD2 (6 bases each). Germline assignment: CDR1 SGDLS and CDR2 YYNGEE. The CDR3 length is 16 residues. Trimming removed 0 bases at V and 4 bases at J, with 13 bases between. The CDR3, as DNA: TGTGCCAGCAGCGTAGAAGTGACGGGGGCCACCGGGGAGCTGTTTTTT. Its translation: CASSVEVTGATGELFF.

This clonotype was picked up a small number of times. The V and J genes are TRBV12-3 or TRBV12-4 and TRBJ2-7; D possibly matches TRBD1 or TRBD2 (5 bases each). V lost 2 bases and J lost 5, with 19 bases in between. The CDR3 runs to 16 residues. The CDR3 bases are TGTGCCAGCAGTTTATACGGCAGGGACCGTGGGGACGAGCAGTACTTC. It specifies CASSLYGRDRGDEQYF.

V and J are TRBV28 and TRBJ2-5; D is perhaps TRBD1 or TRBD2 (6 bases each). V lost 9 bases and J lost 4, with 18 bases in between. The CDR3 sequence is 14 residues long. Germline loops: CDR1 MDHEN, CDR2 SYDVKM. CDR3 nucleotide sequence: TGTGCCAGTCTCCGAGGGGGGTTAGCAGAGACCCAGTACTTC. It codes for CASLRGGLAETQYF.

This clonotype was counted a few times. The CDR3 DNA follows: TGCGCCAGCAGCCAAGATGGGGGCGGGAGTTCGGATACGCAGTATTTT. Its protein is CASSQDGGGSSDTQYF. This chain connects TRBV4-1 to TRBJ2-3, with D perhaps TRBD2 (7 bases). CDR1 and CDR2 from the germline V gene are MGHRA and YSYEKL. The CDR3 consists of 16 residues. Trimming shortened V by 0 bases and J by 6 bases, and 16 bases separated the two germline ends.

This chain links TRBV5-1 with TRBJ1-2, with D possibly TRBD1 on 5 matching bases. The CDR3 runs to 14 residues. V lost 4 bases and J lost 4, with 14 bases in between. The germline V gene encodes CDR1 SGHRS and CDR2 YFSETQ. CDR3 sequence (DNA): TGCGCCAGCAGCCATAACCAGGGAACCTATGGCTACACCTTC. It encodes CASSHNQGTYGYTF.

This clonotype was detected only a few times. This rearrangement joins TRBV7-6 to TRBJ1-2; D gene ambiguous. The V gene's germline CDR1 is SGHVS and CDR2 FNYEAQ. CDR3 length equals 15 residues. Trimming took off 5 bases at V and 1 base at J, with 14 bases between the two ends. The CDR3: CASSRSPENNYGYTF. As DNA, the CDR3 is TGTGCCAGCAGCCGGTCCCCGGAGAATAACTATGGCTACACCTTC.

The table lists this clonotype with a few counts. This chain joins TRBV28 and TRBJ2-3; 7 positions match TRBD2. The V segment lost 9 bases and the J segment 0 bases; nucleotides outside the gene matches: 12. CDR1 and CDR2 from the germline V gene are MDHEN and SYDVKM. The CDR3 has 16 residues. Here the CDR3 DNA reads TGTGCCAGTTCCCCCAGTGCGGGAGCTAGCACAGATACGCAGTATTTT. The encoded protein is CASSPSAGASTDTQYF.

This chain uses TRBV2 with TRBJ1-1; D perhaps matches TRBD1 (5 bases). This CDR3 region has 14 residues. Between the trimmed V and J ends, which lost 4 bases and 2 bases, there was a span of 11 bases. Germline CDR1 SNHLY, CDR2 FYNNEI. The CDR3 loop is CASSAAQVNTEAFF. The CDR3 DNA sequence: TGTGCCAGCAGTGCCGCACAGGTAAACACTGAAGCTTTCTTT.

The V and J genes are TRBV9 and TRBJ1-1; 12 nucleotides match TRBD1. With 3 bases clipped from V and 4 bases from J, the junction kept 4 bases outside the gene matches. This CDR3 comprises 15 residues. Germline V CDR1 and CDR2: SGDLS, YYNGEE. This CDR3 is CASSGGGQGATEAFF. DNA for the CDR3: TGTGCCAGCAGCGGGGGGGGACAGGGGGCCACTGAAGCTTTCTTT.